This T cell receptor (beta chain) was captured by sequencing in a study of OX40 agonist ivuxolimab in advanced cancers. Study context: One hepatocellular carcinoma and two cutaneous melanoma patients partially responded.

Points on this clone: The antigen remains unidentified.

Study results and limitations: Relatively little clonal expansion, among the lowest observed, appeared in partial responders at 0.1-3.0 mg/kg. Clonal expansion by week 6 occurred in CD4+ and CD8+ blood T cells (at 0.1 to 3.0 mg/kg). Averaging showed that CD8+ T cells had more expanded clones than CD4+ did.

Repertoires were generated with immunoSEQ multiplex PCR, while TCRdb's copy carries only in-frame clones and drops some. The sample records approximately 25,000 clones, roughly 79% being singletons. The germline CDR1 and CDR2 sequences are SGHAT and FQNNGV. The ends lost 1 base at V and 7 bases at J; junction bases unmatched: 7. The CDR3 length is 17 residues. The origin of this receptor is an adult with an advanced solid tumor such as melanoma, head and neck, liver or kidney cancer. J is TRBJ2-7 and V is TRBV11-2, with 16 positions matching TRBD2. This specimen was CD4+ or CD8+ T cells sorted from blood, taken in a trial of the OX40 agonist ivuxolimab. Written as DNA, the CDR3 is TGTGCCAGCAGCTTAGTGGGACTAGCGGGGGGGTTCAGTGAGCAGTACTTC. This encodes CASSLVGLAGGFSEQYF.